This note documents a single TCR beta chain sequence. Its antigen is as yet unknown. The data originate from a study of response to subunit inactivated influenza vaccine. General observations from the study: The study's authors posited that every seasonal influenza vaccination enlists few new T cells.

The CDR3 is 13 amino acids. CDR1 is DFQATT and CDR2 is SNEGSKA in the germline V gene (reference sequence). The V end lost 6 bases, the J end lost 3 bases, and 14 bases lay between the germline ends. TCRdb re-called the RT-PCR reads with MiXCR, one entry per CDR3 protein. The sample has about 520,000 distinct CDR3 sequences; 25% are singletons. The source is a man in his forties or fifties who received an inactivated influenza vaccine. The genes are TRBV20-1 and TRBJ1-1, with a weak D call TRBD1 (6 bases). The sample was CD4+ T cells sorted from PBMCs, taken around 5 days after vaccination. The CDR3 region is CSAQQGYYTEAFF. The CDR3 region has the DNA TGCAGTGCCCAACAGGGATACTACACTGAAGCTTTCTTT.